Listed below are T cell receptor beta chains from one sample, sequenced in a study of metastatic and nonmetastatic thyroid tumors. TCRdb recomputed clones from the PCR reads via MiXCR. Of about 16,000 clones listed, more than 20% are singletons. Sequenced input: adjacent normal tissue. These TCRs come from a female donor with papillary thyroid cancer or a benign thyroid nodule (not recorded which). Some clones in this sample may be carry-over from other donors' samples. CDR3s include the opening cysteine and the closing phenylalanine or tryptophan. A D gene is named only where the DNA matches it firmly. Rows give clone size only sometimes, using once, few, many, or a class for an expanded clone.

j_gene: TRBJ2-6
abundance: few
d_gene: -
v_gene: TRBV6-2/TRBV6-3
CDR3aa: CASSTDSSSGANVLTF
CDR3nt: TGTGCCAGCAGCACAGACAGTAGCTCTGGGGCCAACGTCCTGACTTTC

j_gene: TRBJ2-5
abundance: -
d_gene: TRBD1
v_gene: TRBV28
CDR3aa: CASSLMSRGPYF
CDR3nt: TGTGCCAGCAGTTTAATGTCCAGGGGGCCGTACTTC

j_gene: TRBJ1-1
abundance: -
d_gene: -
v_gene: TRBV20-1
CDR3aa: CSARGRQGSNTEAFF
CDR3nt: TGCAGTGCGAGAGGCCGGCAGGGGAGCAACACTGAAGCTTTCTTT

j_gene: TRBJ2-1
abundance: few
d_gene: -
v_gene: TRBV10-3
CDR3aa: CAHSTTPYNEQFF
CDR3nt: TGTGCCCATTCTACCACACCCTACAATGAGCAGTTCTTC

j_gene: TRBJ1-5
abundance: -
d_gene: -
v_gene: TRBV7-2
CDR3aa: CASSLGGEQPQHF
CDR3nt: TGTGCCAGCAGCTTAGGAGGGGAGCAGCCCCAGCATTTT

j_gene: TRBJ1-2
abundance: few
d_gene: -
v_gene: TRBV10-2
CDR3aa: CASSDQGHGYTF
CDR3nt: TGCGCCAGCAGTGATCAGGGTCATGGCTACACCTTC

j_gene: TRBJ1-4
abundance: -
d_gene: -
v_gene: TRBV18
CDR3aa: CASSRALANEKLFF
CDR3nt: TGTGCCAGCTCAAGGGCGCTGGCTAATGAAAAACTGTTTTTT

j_gene: TRBJ2-3
abundance: -
d_gene: TRBD1
v_gene: TRBV28
CDR3aa: CASSPGQGRDTQYF
CDR3nt: TGTGCCAGCAGTCCCGGACAGGGAAGGGATACGCAGTATTTT

j_gene: TRBJ2-3
abundance: few
d_gene: -
v_gene: TRBV6-1
CDR3aa: CASSGKDTDTQYF
CDR3nt: TGTGCCAGCAGTGGTAAGGACACAGATACGCAGTATTTT

j_gene: TRBJ1-1
abundance: -
d_gene: TRBD1
v_gene: TRBV20-1
CDR3aa: CSALRTGTSEAFF
CDR3nt: TGCAGTGCCCTACGGACAGGGACGTCTGAAGCTTTCTTT

j_gene: TRBJ1-4
abundance: -
d_gene: -
v_gene: TRBV11-2
CDR3aa: CASSLAPTNEKLFF
CDR3nt: TGTGCCAGCAGCTTAGCTCCAACTAATGAAAAACTGTTTTTT

j_gene: TRBJ2-7
abundance: -
d_gene: TRBD2
v_gene: TRBV19
CDR3aa: CASSAQTSGVGSEQYF
CDR3nt: TGTGCCAGTAGTGCACAAACTAGCGGGGTGGGATCGGAGCAGTACTTC

j_gene: TRBJ1-6
abundance: once
d_gene: TRBD1
v_gene: TRBV20-1
CDR3aa: CSARTGEYSPLHF
CDR3nt: TGCAGTGCTCGGACAGGGGAGTATTCACCCCTCCACTTT

j_gene: TRBJ1-1
abundance: -
d_gene: TRBD1
v_gene: TRBV11-2
CDR3aa: CASSRQGQENTEAFF
CDR3nt: TGTGCCAGCAGCCGTCAGGGACAGGAGAACACTGAAGCTTTCTTT

j_gene: TRBJ2-7
abundance: -
d_gene: TRBD2
v_gene: TRBV20-1
CDR3aa: CSARDPRGTYEQYF
CDR3nt: TGCAGTGCTAGAGATCCGCGGGGGACCTACGAGCAGTACTTC

j_gene: TRBJ1-4
abundance: few
d_gene: -
v_gene: TRBV18
CDR3aa: CASSPPDWNEKLFF
CDR3nt: TGTGCCAGCTCACCTCCGGACTGGAATGAAAAACTGTTTTTT

j_gene: TRBJ2-1
abundance: -
d_gene: -
v_gene: TRBV6-5
CDR3aa: CASSYWETNEQFF
CDR3nt: TGTGCCAGCAGTTACTGGGAGACCAATGAGCAGTTCTTC

j_gene: TRBJ2-7
abundance: few
d_gene: TRBD1
v_gene: TRBV30
CDR3aa: CAWSRGQGVYEQYF
CDR3nt: TGTGCCTGGAGTCGGGGACAGGGAGTCTACGAGCAGTACTTC

j_gene: TRBJ2-2
abundance: -
d_gene: TRBD1
v_gene: TRBV11-1
CDR3aa: CATYYGGQGYTGELFF
CDR3nt: TGTGCCACCTATTACGGGGGACAGGGGTACACCGGGGAGCTGTTTTTT

j_gene: TRBJ2-7
abundance: few
d_gene: -
v_gene: TRBV6-1
CDR3aa: CASSVRDLPSSYEQYF
CDR3nt: TGTGCCAGCAGTGTTAGGGACCTACCGAGCTCCTACGAGCAGTACTTC

j_gene: TRBJ2-2
abundance: -
d_gene: -
v_gene: TRBV12-3/TRBV12-4
CDR3aa: CASSPDKGHHTGELFF
CDR3nt: TGTGCCAGCAGCCCAGACAAGGGGCACCACACCGGGGAGCTGTTTTTT

j_gene: TRBJ1-5
abundance: -
d_gene: -
v_gene: TRBV20-1
CDR3aa: CSAIPSGEQPQHF
CDR3nt: TGCAGTGCTATCCCCTCCGGGGAACAGCCCCAGCATTTT

j_gene: TRBJ2-1
abundance: -
d_gene: TRBD1
v_gene: TRBV7-6
CDR3aa: CASSLDKGQGYEQFF
CDR3nt: TGTGCCAGCAGCTTAGATAAGGGACAGGGCTATGAGCAGTTCTTC

j_gene: TRBJ2-7
abundance: many
d_gene: -
v_gene: TRBV28
CDR3aa: CASSIPGGSPEEQYF
CDR3nt: TGTGCCAGCAGTATTCCGGGGGGCTCTCCCGAGGAGCAGTACTTC

j_gene: TRBJ2-1
abundance: -
d_gene: TRBD2
v_gene: TRBV27
CDR3aa: CASRSGGAQNEQFF
CDR3nt: TGTGCCAGCAGATCGGGGGGGGCCCAGAATGAGCAGTTCTTC

j_gene: TRBJ2-2
abundance: -
d_gene: -
v_gene: TRBV11-2
CDR3aa: CASSLRGAIGTGELFF
CDR3nt: TGTGCCAGCAGCTTACGAGGGGCGATCGGCACCGGGGAGCTGTTTTTT

j_gene: TRBJ2-1
abundance: many
d_gene: TRBD2
v_gene: TRBV6-1
CDR3aa: CASTSGRGFGNEQFF
CDR3nt: TGTGCCAGTACTAGCGGGAGAGGGTTTGGCAATGAGCAGTTCTTC

j_gene: TRBJ1-1
abundance: large
d_gene: -
v_gene: TRBV2
CDR3aa: CASSEDLKDTEAFF
CDR3nt: TGTGCCAGCAGTGAGGACCTCAAGGACACTGAAGCTTTCTTT

j_gene: TRBJ1-3
abundance: -
d_gene: TRBD1
v_gene: TRBV5-1
CDR3aa: CASSLDWAGGISGNTIYF
CDR3nt: TGCGCCAGCAGCTTGGATTGGGCAGGGGGGATCTCTGGAAACACCATATATTTT

j_gene: TRBJ2-1
abundance: -
d_gene: TRBD1
v_gene: TRBV5-1
CDR3aa: CASSFRTGGGNEQFF
CDR3nt: TGCGCCAGCAGCTTCAGGACAGGGGGCGGGAATGAGCAGTTCTTC

j_gene: TRBJ2-7
abundance: few
d_gene: -
v_gene: TRBV29-1
CDR3aa: CSVAETYYEQYF
CDR3nt: TGCAGCGTTGCTGAGACCTACTACGAGCAGTACTTC

j_gene: TRBJ1-5
abundance: few
d_gene: TRBD1
v_gene: TRBV7-2
CDR3aa: CASSFRQGPNQPQHF
CDR3nt: TGTGCCAGCAGCTTCCGACAGGGACCTAATCAGCCCCAGCATTTT

j_gene: TRBJ1-2
abundance: medium-sized
d_gene: -
v_gene: TRBV10-3
CDR3aa: CAISEPPGTSGYTF
CDR3nt: TGTGCCATCAGTGAGCCCCCCGGGACTAGTGGCTACACCTTC

j_gene: TRBJ2-3
abundance: -
d_gene: TRBD1
v_gene: TRBV20-1
CDR3aa: CSASGGQVGTDTQYF
CDR3nt: TGCAGTGCTAGTGGGGGACAGGTCGGCACAGATACGCAGTATTTT

j_gene: TRBJ2-2
abundance: few
d_gene: -
v_gene: TRBV28
CDR3aa: CASSPLSRAPTGELFF
CDR3nt: TGTGCCAGCAGTCCCCTTTCCCGAGCACCGACCGGGGAGCTGTTTTTT

j_gene: TRBJ2-3
abundance: -
d_gene: TRBD2
v_gene: TRBV6-1
CDR3aa: CASRRLAGDTDTQYF
CDR3nt: TGTGCCAGCAGGCGACTAGCGGGAGACACAGATACGCAGTATTTT

j_gene: TRBJ1-2
abundance: -
d_gene: -
v_gene: TRBV5-6
CDR3aa: CASSLIRALNGYTF
CDR3nt: TGTGCCAGCAGCTTGATACGGGCCCTTAATGGCTACACCTTC

j_gene: TRBJ2-1
abundance: -
d_gene: -
v_gene: TRBV7-9
CDR3aa: CASSLVWRKSSYNEQFF
CDR3nt: TGTGCCAGCAGCTTAGTCTGGCGGAAAAGCTCCTACAATGAGCAGTTCTTC

j_gene: TRBJ2-1
abundance: many
d_gene: TRBD2
v_gene: TRBV27
CDR3aa: CASRLAGDNEQFF
CDR3nt: TGTGCCAGCAGGCTAGCGGGGGACAATGAGCAGTTCTTC

j_gene: TRBJ2-1
abundance: few
d_gene: -
v_gene: TRBV6-4
CDR3aa: CASSEASSVNEQFF
CDR3nt: TGTGCCAGCAGTGAAGCGTCTAGCGTCAATGAGCAGTTCTTC

j_gene: TRBJ2-7
abundance: -
d_gene: -
v_gene: TRBV30
CDR3aa: CAWSGRGLEEQYF
CDR3nt: TGTGCCTGGAGTGGACGGGGGTTGGAGGAGCAGTACTTC

j_gene: TRBJ2-3
abundance: few
d_gene: TRBD2
v_gene: TRBV20-1
CDR3aa: CSAGGTSGSPDTQYF
CDR3nt: TGCAGTGCTGGAGGGACTAGCGGGAGTCCAGATACGCAGTATTTT

j_gene: TRBJ1-4
abundance: few
d_gene: -
v_gene: TRBV6-5
CDR3aa: CASSFNPQADEKLFF
CDR3nt: TGTGCCAGCAGTTTTAACCCCCAGGCGGATGAAAAACTGTTTTTT

j_gene: TRBJ1-4
abundance: few
d_gene: -
v_gene: TRBV20-1
CDR3aa: CSALPDKGVGKLFF
CDR3nt: TGCAGTGCCCTGCCGGACAAGGGGGTAGGAAAACTGTTTTTT

j_gene: TRBJ1-3
abundance: -
d_gene: -
v_gene: TRBV20-1
CDR3aa: CSARDRGSSGNTIYF
CDR3nt: TGCAGTGCTAGAGATCGGGGGAGCTCTGGAAACACCATATATTTT

j_gene: TRBJ1-3
abundance: few
d_gene: -
v_gene: TRBV20-1
CDR3aa: CSARESGNTIYF
CDR3nt: TGCAGTGCTAGAGAGTCTGGAAACACCATATATTTT